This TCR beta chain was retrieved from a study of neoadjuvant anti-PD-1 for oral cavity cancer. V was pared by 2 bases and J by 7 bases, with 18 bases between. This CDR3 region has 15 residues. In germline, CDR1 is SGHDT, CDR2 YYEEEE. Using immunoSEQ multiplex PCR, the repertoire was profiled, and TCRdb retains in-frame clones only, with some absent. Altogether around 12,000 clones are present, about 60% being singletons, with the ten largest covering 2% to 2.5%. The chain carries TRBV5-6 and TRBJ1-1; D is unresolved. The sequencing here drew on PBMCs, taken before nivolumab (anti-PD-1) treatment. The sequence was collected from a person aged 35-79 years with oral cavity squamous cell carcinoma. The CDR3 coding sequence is TGTGCCAGCAGCTTTATCGACGGACGGGTGAGTGAAGCTTTCTTT. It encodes CASSFIDGRVSEAFF. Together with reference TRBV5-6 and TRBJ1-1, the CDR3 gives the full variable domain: DAGVTQSPTHLIKTRGQQVTLRCSPKSGHDTVSWYQQALGQGPQFIFQYYEEEERQRGNFPDRFSGHQFPNYSSELNVNALLLGDSALYLCASSFIDGRVSEAFFGQGTRLTVV.